This T cell receptor (beta chain) was documented in a study of shared clonotypes between healthy human individuals. The repertoire was sequenced with immunoSEQ multiplex PCR; TCRdb's copy has only in-frame clones and lacks some. Here the sample spans over 750,000 clones, 95% to 97% being singletons. V lost 5 bases and J lost 5, with 23 bases in between. CDR3 length: 17 amino acids. The germline gives CDR1 MNHEY, CDR2 SMNVEV (reference sequence). Naive CD8 cells, CD45RO-negative and positively selected for CCR7, excluded terminally differentiated effector memory CD45RA+ cells. Findings and caveats of the study: Represented genetic and exposure-history diversity was restricted by having few donors.

With respect to this clone: Its antigen is undetermined.

Source material: naive CD8+ T cells sorted from blood. The chain couples TRBV27 to TRBJ2-3; TRBD1 is a possible D gene (5 bases). This TCR derives from a young man in good health. CDR3 sequence reads: CASSPTQVPVEKDTQYF. Here the CDR3 DNA reads TGTGCCAGCAGTCCTACACAGGTTCCGGTGGAAAAAGATACGCAGTATTTT.